Below, one T cell receptor (beta chain) is given with its context. Its antigen is unidentified. This sample is part of a study of immune evolution from preneoplasia to lung adenocarcinoma. Study-level results: Later-stage lesions seemingly showed higher T cell density and diversity than normal lung. Top clone share appeared to fall from AAH through AIS, MIA, adenocarcinoma.

Resections took place in Japan or China from about 2014 to 2017. Each case's diagnosis was confirmed by two pathologists on H&E. Germline-derived CDR1 and CDR2 are SQVTM and ANQGSEA. Trimming left V 3 bases short and J 7 bases short, with 15 bases between. The CDR3 has 13 residues. Sequencing used immunoSEQ multiplex PCR; TCRdb keeps in-frame clones, though not all of them. In the table there are approximately 8,000 clones, more than 75% of which are singletons. This chain connects TRBV29-1 to TRBJ1-2, with D possibly TRBD1 on 5 matching bases. The TCR was taken from a person between 65 and 80 years old with lung adenocarcinoma. The sequenced sample was FFPE adjacent normal lung tissue. The DNA of the CDR3 is TGCAGCGTTGAGGGGGGGGGTCCCTCTGGCTACACCTTC. Amino acid sequence: CSVEGGGPSGYTF.